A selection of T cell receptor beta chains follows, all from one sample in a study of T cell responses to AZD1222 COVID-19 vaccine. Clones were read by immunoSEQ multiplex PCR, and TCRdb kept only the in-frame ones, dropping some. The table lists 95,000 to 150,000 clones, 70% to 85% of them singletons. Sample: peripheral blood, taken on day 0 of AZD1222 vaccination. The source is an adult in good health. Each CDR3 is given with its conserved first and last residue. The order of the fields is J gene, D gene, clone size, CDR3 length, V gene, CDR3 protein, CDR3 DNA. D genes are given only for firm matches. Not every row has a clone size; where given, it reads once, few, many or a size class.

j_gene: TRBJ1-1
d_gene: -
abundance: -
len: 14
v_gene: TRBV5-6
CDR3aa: CASSFLAVGAQAFF
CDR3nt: TGTGCCAGCAGCTTTTTAGCGGTTGGGGCCCAAGCTTTCTTT

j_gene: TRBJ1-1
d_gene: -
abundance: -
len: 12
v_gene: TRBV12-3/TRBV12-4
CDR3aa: CASSYGNTEAFF
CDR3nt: TGTGCCAGCAGTTATGGGAACACTGAAGCTTTCTTT

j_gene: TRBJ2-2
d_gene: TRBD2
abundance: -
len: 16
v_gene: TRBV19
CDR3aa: CASMLAGAPNTGELFF
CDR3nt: TGTGCCAGTATGCTAGCGGGGGCCCCTAACACCGGGGAGCTGTTTTTT

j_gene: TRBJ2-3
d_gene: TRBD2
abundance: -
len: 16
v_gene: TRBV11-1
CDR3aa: CASSILAGGQGDTQYF
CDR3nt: TGTGCCAGCAGCATACTAGCGGGGGGCCAGGGGGATACGCAGTATTTT

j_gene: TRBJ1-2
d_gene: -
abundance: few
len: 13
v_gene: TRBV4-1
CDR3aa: CASSQVGEPSYTF
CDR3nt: TGCGCCAGCAGCCAAGTTGGCGAACCGAGCTACACCTTC

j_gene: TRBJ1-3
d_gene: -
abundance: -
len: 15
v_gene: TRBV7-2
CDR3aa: CASSLALGSGNTIYF
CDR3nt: TGTGCCAGCAGCCTGGCCCTGGGGTCAGGAAACACCATATATTTT

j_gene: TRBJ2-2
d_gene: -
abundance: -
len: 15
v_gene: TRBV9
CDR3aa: CASSDHGANTGELFF
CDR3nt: TGTGCCAGCAGCGACCACGGTGCGAACACCGGGGAGCTGTTTTTT

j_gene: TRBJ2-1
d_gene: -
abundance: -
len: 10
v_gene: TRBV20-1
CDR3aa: CSADINEQFF
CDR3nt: TGCAGTGCCGATATTAATGAGCAGTTCTTC

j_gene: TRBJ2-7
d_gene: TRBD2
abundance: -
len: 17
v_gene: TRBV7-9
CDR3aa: CASSLATSGGAPYEQYF
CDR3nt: TGTGCCAGCAGCTTAGCCACTAGCGGGGGGGCCCCCTACGAGCAGTACTTC

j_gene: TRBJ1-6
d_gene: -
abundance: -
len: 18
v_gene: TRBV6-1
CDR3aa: CASSADVQGGSINSPLHF
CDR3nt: TGTGCCAGCAGTGCGGATGTACAGGGTGGGTCCATTAATTCACCCCTCCACTTT

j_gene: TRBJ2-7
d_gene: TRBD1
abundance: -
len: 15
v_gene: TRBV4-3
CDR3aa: CASSQGGQGYGEQYF
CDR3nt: TGCGCCAGCAGCCAAGGGGGACAGGGTTACGGTGAGCAGTACTTC

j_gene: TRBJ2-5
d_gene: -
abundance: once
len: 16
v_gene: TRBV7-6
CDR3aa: CASSLVEGAGRETQYF
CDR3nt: TGTGCCAGCAGCTTAGTTGAAGGGGCGGGTAGAGAGACCCAGTACTTC

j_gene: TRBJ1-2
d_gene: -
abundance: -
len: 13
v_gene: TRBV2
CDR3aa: CASRGVRGWGYTF
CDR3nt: TGTGCCAGCAGGGGGGTTCGAGGGTGGGGCTACACCTTC

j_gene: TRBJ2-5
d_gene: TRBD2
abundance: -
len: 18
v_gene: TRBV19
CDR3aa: CASSHSFAGLAGVETQYF
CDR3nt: TGTGCCAGTAGCCACTCCTTCGCGGGACTAGCGGGGGTAGAGACCCAGTACTTC

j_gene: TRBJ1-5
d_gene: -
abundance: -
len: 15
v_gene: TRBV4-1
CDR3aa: CASSQAGGGHQPQHF
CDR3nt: TGCGCCAGCAGCCAAGCAGGTGGTGGTCATCAGCCCCAGCATTTT

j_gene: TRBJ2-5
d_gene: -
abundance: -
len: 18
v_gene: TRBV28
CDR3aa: CASSLWPWASEKEETQYF
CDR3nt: TGTGCCAGCAGTTTATGGCCCTGGGCTAGCGAAAAAGAAGAGACCCAGTACTTC

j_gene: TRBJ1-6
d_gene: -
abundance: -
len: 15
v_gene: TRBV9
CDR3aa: CASSVDEGAASPLHF
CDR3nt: TGTGCCAGCAGCGTAGATGAAGGGGCAGCTTCACCCCTCCACTTT

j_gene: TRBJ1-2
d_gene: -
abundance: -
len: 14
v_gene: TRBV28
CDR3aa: CASTPGGDHYGYTF
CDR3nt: TGTGCCAGCACCCCCGGGGGGGACCACTATGGCTACACCTTC

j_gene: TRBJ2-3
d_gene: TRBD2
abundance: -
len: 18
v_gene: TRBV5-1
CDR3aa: CASSVRLAGGRSTDTQYF
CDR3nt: TGCGCCAGCAGCGTGCGACTAGCGGGGGGGCGGAGCACAGATACGCAGTATTTT

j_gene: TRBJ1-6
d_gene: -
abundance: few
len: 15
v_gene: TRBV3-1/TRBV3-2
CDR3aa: CASSHIQQANSPLHF
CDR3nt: TGTGCCAGCAGCCATATACAACAGGCAAATTCACCCCTCCACTTT

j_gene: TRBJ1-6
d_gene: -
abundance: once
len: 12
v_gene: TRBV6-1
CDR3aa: CASTPSDSPLHF
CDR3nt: TGTGCCAGCACCCCCTCCGATTCACCCCTCCACTTT

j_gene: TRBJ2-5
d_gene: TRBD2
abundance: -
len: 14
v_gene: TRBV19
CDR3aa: CASSIWTSRETQYF
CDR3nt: TGTGCCAGTAGTATATGGACTAGCAGGGAGACCCAGTACTTC

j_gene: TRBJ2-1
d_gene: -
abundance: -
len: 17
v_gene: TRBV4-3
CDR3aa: CASSQDQGARAYNEQFF
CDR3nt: TGCGCCAGCAGCCAAGACCAAGGGGCCAGAGCCTACAATGAGCAGTTCTTC

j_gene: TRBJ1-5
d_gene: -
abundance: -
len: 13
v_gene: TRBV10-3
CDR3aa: CAISAAGNQPQHF
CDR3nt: TGTGCCATCAGTGCGGCAGGGAATCAGCCCCAGCATTTT

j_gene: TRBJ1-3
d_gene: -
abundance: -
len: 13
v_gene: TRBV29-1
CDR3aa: CSALRNSGNTIYF
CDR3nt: TGCAGCGCTCTCCGAAACTCTGGAAACACCATATATTTT

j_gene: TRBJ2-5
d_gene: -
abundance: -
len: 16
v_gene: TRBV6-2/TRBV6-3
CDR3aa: CASSRPGAGEKETQYF
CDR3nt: TGTGCCAGCAGTAGGCCTGGGGCAGGAGAGAAAGAGACCCAGTACTTC

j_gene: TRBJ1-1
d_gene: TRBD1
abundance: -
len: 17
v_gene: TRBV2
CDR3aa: CASSATGGRWRYTEAFF
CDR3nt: TGTGCCAGCAGTGCCACAGGGGGAAGGTGGAGGTACACTGAAGCTTTCTTT

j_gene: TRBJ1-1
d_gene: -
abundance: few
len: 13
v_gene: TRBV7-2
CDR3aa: CASSFPGTEKAFF
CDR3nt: TGTGCCAGCAGTTTTCCCGGGACTGAAAAAGCTTTCTTT

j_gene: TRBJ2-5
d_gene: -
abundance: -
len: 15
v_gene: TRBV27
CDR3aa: CASSPIGEIQETQYF
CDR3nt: TGTGCCAGCAGCCCCATCGGAGAGATCCAAGAGACCCAGTACTTC

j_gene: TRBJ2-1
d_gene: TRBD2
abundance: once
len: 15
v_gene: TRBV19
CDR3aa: CASSMTLGGNNEQFF
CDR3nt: TGTGCCAGTAGTATGACTTTGGGAGGGAATAATGAGCAGTTCTTC

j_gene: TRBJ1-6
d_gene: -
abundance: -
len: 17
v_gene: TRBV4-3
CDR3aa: CASSQAPGRSYNSPLHF
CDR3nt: TGCGCCAGCAGCCAAGCGCCGGGGAGATCCTATAATTCACCCCTCCACTTT

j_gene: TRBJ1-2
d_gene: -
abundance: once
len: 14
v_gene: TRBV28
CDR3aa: CASSSFGGLDGYTF
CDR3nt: TGTGCCAGCAGCTCATTTGGGGGCCTAGATGGCTACACCTTC

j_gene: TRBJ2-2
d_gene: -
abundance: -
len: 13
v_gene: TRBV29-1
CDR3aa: CSVSRATTGELFF
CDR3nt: TGCAGCGTTTCGAGGGCTACCACCGGGGAGCTGTTTTTT

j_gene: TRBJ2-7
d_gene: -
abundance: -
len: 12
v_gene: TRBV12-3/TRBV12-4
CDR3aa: CASRSGAYEQYF
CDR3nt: TGTGCCAGCAGGTCAGGGGCCTACGAGCAGTACTTC

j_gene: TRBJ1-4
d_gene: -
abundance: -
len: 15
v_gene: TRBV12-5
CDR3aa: CASGLFGQGAMITFF
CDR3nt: -

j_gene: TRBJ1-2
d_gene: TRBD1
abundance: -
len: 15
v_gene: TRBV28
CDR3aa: CASSPLTGVADGYTF
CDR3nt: TGTGCCAGCAGCCCATTAACAGGGGTCGCGGATGGCTACACCTTC

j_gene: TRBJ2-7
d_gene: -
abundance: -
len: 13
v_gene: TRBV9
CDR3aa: CASSPDPTYEQYF
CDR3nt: TGTGCCAGCAGCCCCGATCCGACCTACGAGCAGTACTTC

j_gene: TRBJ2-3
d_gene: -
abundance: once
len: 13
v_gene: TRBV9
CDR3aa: CASSVGPPDTQYF
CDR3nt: TGTGCCAGCAGCGTAGGGCCCCCAGATACGCAGTATTTT

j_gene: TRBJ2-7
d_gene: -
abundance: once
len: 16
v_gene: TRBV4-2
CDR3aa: CASSQDMGDRSYEQYF
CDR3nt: TGTGCCAGCAGCCAAGATATGGGGGACCGGTCCTACGAGCAGTACTTC

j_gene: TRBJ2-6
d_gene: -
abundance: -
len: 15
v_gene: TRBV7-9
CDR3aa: CASRPFGTGANVLTF
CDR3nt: TGTGCCAGCAGACCCTTCGGTACTGGGGCCAACGTCCTGACTTTC

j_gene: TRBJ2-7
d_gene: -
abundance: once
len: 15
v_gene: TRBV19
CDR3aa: CASSIDPSRVYEQYF
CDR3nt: TGTGCCAGTAGTATAGATCCAAGCCGGGTCTACGAGCAGTACTTC

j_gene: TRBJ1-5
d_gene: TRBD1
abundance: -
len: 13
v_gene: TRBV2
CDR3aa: CASKEQGNQPQHF
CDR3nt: TGTGCCAGCAAGGAACAGGGGAATCAGCCCCAGCATTTT

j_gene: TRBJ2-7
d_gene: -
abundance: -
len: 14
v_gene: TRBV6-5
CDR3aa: CASSYEGGVGEQYF
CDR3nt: TGTGCCAGCAGTTATGAGGGGGGAGTCGGCGAGCAGTACTTC

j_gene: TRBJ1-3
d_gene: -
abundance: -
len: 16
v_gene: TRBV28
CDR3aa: CASSFARQTGGNTIYF
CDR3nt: TGTGCCAGCAGTTTCGCGCGACAGACAGGTGGAAACACCATATATTTT

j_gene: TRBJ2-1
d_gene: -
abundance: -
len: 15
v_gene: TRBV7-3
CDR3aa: CASSSLERIGNEQFF
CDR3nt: TGTGCCAGCAGCTCTTTGGAGCGAATTGGTAATGAGCAGTTCTTC

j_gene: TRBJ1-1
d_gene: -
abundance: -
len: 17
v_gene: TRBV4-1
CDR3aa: CASSQAGRVGGDTEAFF
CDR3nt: TGCGCCAGCAGCCAGGCCGGCAGGGTCGGGGGTGACACTGAAGCTTTCTTT

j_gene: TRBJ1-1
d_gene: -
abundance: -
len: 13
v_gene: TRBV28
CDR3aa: CASSLVWGTEAFF
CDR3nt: TGTGCCAGCAGTTTAGTTTGGGGAACTGAAGCTTTCTTT

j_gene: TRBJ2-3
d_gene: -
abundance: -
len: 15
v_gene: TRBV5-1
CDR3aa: CASSLAGTGTDTQYF
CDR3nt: TGCGCCAGCAGCTTGGCGGGAACAGGGACAGATACGCAGTATTTT

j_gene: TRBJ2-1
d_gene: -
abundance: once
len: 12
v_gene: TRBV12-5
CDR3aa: CASGFDQGGQFF
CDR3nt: TGTGCTAGTGGTTTTGACCAGGGGGGGCAGTTCTTC

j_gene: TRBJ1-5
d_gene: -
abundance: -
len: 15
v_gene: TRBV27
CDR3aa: CASSLFQGGGQPQHF
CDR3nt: TGTGCCAGCAGTTTATTCCAGGGCGGGGGGCAGCCCCAGCATTTT

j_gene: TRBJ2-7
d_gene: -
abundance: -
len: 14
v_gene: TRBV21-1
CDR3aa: CASTRQRGTYEQYF
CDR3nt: TGTGCCAGTACGAGGCAGCGGGGGACCTACGAGCAGTACTTC